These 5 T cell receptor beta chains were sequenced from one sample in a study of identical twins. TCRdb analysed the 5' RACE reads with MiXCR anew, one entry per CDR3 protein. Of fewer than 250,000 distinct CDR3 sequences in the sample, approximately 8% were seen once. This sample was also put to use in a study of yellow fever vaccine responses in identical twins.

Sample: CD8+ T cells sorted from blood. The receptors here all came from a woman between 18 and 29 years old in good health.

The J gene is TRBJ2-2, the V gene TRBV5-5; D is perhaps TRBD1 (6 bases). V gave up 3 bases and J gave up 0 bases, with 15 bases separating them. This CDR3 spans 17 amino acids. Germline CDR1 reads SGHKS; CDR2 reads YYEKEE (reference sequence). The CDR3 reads CASSSWLGHTNTGELFF. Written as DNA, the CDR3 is TGTGCCAGCAGCTCCTGGTTGGGACATACGAACACCGGGGAGCTGTTTTTT.

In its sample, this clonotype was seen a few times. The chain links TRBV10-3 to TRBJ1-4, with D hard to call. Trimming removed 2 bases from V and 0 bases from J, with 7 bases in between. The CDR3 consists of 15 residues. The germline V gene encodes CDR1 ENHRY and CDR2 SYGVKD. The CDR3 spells CAISERGATNEKLFF. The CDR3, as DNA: TGTGCCATCAGTGAGCGGGGAGCAACTAATGAAAAACTGTTTTTT.

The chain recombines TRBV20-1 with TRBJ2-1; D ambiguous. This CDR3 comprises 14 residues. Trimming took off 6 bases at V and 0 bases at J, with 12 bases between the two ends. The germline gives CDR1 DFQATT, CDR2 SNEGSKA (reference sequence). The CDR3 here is CSAPPLGSYNEQFF. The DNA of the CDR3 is TGCAGTGCGCCCCCCCTGGGCTCCTACAATGAGCAGTTCTTC.

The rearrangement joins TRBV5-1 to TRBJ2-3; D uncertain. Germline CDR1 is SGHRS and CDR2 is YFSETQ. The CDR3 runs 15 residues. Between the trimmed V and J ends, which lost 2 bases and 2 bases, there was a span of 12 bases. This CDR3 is CASSLRSRVTDTQYF. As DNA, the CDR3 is TGCGCCAGCAGCTTAAGGTCTCGGGTCACAGATACGCAGTATTTT.

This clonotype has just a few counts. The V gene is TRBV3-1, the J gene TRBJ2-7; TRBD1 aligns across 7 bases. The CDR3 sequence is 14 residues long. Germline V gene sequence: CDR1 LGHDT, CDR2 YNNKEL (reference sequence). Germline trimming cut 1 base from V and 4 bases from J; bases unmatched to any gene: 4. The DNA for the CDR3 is TGTGCCAGCAGCCAAGGGACAGGCGATTACGAGCAGTACGTC. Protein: CASSQGTGDYEQYV.